These 12 T cell receptor beta chains originate from one sample sequenced in a study of identifying expanded T cells in peripheral blood. Assay: immunoSEQ multiplex PCR; the TCRdb copy retains only in-frame clones and omits some. The table lists about 85,000 clones, around nine tenths of them singletons, with about 20% in the top ten. Sequenced material: blood. The receptors here all came from a person aged 18-69 years in good health.

The rearrangement joins TRBV4-1 to TRBJ1-1, with D tentatively TRBD1 (6 bases). The CDR3 extends over 15 amino acids. Trimming took off 4 bases at V and 0 bases at J, with 12 bases between the two ends. Looked up from germline, CDR1 is MGHRA and CDR2 is YSYEKL. The CDR3 reads CASSLTTGLNTEAFF. CDR3 bases: TGCGCCAGCAGCCTAACGACAGGCCTGAACACTGAAGCTTTCTTT.

V gene TRBV18 combines with J gene TRBJ2-7; perhaps D is TRBD1 or TRBD2 (5 bases each). The CDR3 totals 14 residues. The germline V gene has CDR1 KGHSH and CDR2 LQKENI. Between the trimmed V and J ends, which lost 3 bases and 2 bases, there was a span of 11 bases. The CDR3 DNA sequence: TGTGCCAGCTCACCGGGGGACGGAACCTACGAGCAGTACTTC. It encodes CASSPGDGTYEQYF.

The genes are TRBV6-5 and TRBJ2-3; 7 bases match TRBD2. The ends lost 2 bases at V and 2 bases at J; junction bases unmatched: 7. The CDR3 contains 16 residues. CDR1 MNHEY and CDR2 SVGAGI come from the germline V gene. CDR3 DNA sequence: TGTGCCAGCAGTTACCGGGGGGACGCTTACACAGATACGCAGTATTTT. It is translated as CASSYRGDAYTDTQYF.

V is TRBV20-1 and J is TRBJ2-7, with D hard to call. The CDR3 has 11 amino acids. Trimming removed 7 bases from V and 3 bases from J, with 10 bases in between. Germline V gene lookup returns CDR1 DFQATT and CDR2 SNEGSKA (reference sequence). For the CDR3, the DNA is TGCAGTGTTTCCGACTTCTACGAGCAGTACTTC. Translating it yields CSVSDFYEQYF.

This clone was observed once. As DNA, the CDR3 is TGTGCCAGCAGCTACAGACAGGGACGTTTGGAGACCCAGTACTTC. Its protein is CASSYRQGRLETQYF. The genes are TRBV5-6 and TRBJ2-5; TRBD1 matches 7 bases. CDR3 length: 15 residues. CDR1 SGHDT and CDR2 YYEEEE come from the germline V gene. Losses at the gene ends were 3 bases for V and 5 bases for J; bases not matched to a gene: 10.

This chain joins TRBV7-9 and TRBJ1-2; no clear D gene. The CDR3 is 14 residues long. Germline V lookup: CDR1 SEHNR, CDR2 FQNEAQ (reference sequence). Deletions cut 5 bases from V and 4 bases from J, with 14 bases between. The CDR3 DNA is TGTGCCAGCAGCCCTTCCCCAAACGCCTATGGCTACACCTTC. Protein product: CASSPSPNAYGYTF.

CDR3 sequence reads: CASSPTISIRGSETQYF. The CDR3 DNA reads as TGTGCCAGCAGCCCCACTATCTCAATCAGGGGATCGGAGACCCAGTACTTC. The chain uses TRBV9 and TRBJ2-5; D perhaps matches TRBD1 (6 bases). Trimming pared 4 bases from V and 5 bases from J, leaving 24 bases between. Looked up from germline, CDR1 is SGDLS and CDR2 is YYNGEE. The CDR3 sequence is 17 residues long.

The V call is TRBV6-5, the J call TRBJ1-2; D is ambiguous. The CDR3 is 13 residues long. V was pared by 6 bases and J by 6 bases, with 14 bases between. CDR1 and CDR2 (germline): MNHEY, SVGAGI. CDR3 sequence reads: CASRSGFVNGYTF. In DNA form, the CDR3 reads TGTGCCAGCAGATCGGGGTTCGTGAATGGCTACACCTTC.

The rearrangement joins TRBV2 to TRBJ2-5; 11 bases are shared with TRBD2. The CDR3 length is 15 residues. The ends lost 4 bases at V and 1 base at J; junction bases unmatched: 2. Germline V gene sequence: CDR1 SNHLY, CDR2 FYNNEI. CDR3 amino acids: CASSGLAGSQETQYF. CDR3 sequence (DNA): TGTGCCAGCAGTGGACTAGCGGGGTCCCAAGAGACCCAGTACTTC.

The V call is TRBV7-9, the J call TRBJ2-2; D may match TRBD1 or TRBD2 (5 bases each). Germline CDR1 SEHNR, CDR2 FQNEAQ (reference sequence). Between the trimmed V and J ends, which lost 6 bases and 7 bases, there was a span of 18 bases. This CDR3 has 15 amino acids. This CDR3 is CASRLTGDGVGELFF. The CDR3 DNA reads TGTGCCAGCAGACTGACTGGGGACGGGGTCGGGGAGCTGTTTTTT.

The V and J genes are TRBV4-2 and TRBJ2-3, with D possibly being TRBD2 (5 bases). The CDR3 consists of 14 residues. The V end was cut by 4 bases, the J end by 2 bases, with 10 bases between. Germline values: CDR1 LGHNA, CDR2 YNFKEQ. The CDR3 reads CASSPSGYTDTQYF. The CDR3 bases are TGTGCCAGCAGCCCGAGCGGTTACACAGATACGCAGTATTTT.

J is TRBJ2-1 and V is TRBV5-6, with 11 bases fitting TRBD1. The CDR3 length is 14 residues. Looked up from germline, CDR1 is SGHDT and CDR2 is YYEEEE. The V segment lost 2 bases and the J segment 11 bases; nucleotides outside the gene matches: 6. The CDR3 reads CASSFGQGASQQFF. CDR3 coding DNA: TGTGCCAGCAGCTTTGGACAGGGGGCTTCCCAGCAGTTCTTC.